This passage covers 23 T cell receptor beta chains from one sample sequenced in a study of CD8 T cells in ankylosing spondylitis. TCRdb re-derived calls from the 5' RACE reads in MiXCR, one entry per CDR3 protein. The sample lists 350,000 or so distinct CDR3 sequences, around 10% seen once, with roughly 9.2% in the top ten. The sequenced sample was blood, either unsorted or a sorted T cell fraction (not recorded which). Receptors were obtained from a female donor with ankylosing spondylitis or in good health (not recorded which).

This clonotype has a count of ten or more. This chain links TRBV20-1 with TRBJ2-7; 8 bases fit TRBD2. V shed 0 bases, J shed 0 bases, and the junction held 16 bases outside the gene matches. Germline V CDR1 and CDR2: DFQATT, SNEGSKA (reference sequence). The CDR3 is 19 amino acids. The CDR3 reads CSAREIPAGERLNSYEQYF. DNA of the CDR3: TGCAGTGCTAGAGAGATCCCAGCGGGAGAGCGTTTGAACTCCTACGAGCAGTACTTC.

This clonotype was seen repeatedly, ten times or more. The gene calls are TRBV20-1 and TRBJ1-2; no reliable D call. Germline CDR1 reads DFQATT; CDR2 reads SNEGSKA (reference sequence). The CDR3 runs to 11 residues. Trimming took 4 bases from V and 6 from J, leaving 9 bases between them. The CDR3 sequence: CSAIYTDGYTF. CDR3 bases: TGCAGTGCTATTTACACAGATGGCTACACCTTC.

This chain joins TRBV2 and TRBJ2-5, with 8 positions matching TRBD2. The CDR3 is 11 residues long. With V trimmed by 7 bases and J by 5 bases, 0 bases remained unmatched. The germline CDR1 and CDR2 sequences are SNHLY and FYNNEI. The CDR3 sequence: CASTGGETQYF. In DNA, the CDR3 is TGTGCCAGCACGGGGGGGGAGACCCAGTACTTC.

In its sample, this clonotype was seen many times. The chain combines TRBV5-6 with TRBJ2-3, with 8 bases aligning to TRBD2. Trimming at V came to 4 bases and at J to 3 bases, leaving 13 bases not matched to a gene. CDR1 is SGHDT and CDR2 is YYEEEE in the germline V gene. CDR3 length equals 17 residues. CDR3 region: CASSIALAGGSTDTQYF. The CDR3 nucleotides read TGTGCCAGCAGCATTGCTCTCGCGGGGGGTTCTACAGATACGCAGTATTTT.

This clonotype occurred many times. The chain couples TRBV20-1 to TRBJ2-7, with 11 bases lining up with TRBD2. The ends lost 4 bases at V and 3 bases at J; junction bases unmatched: 5. CDR1 is DFQATT, CDR2 SNEGSKA, per germline (reference sequence). This CDR3 comprises 14 residues. CDR3 in amino acids: CSATGTSGYYEQYF. CDR3 in DNA: TGCAGTGCTACCGGGACTAGCGGATACTACGAGCAGTACTTC.

This clonotype was recorded at least ten times. This chain uses TRBV5-1 with TRBJ1-1; D may be TRBD1 (5 bases). Germline V gene data show CDR1 as SGHRS and CDR2 as YFSETQ. Trimming left V 0 bases short and J 5 bases short, with 11 bases between. The length of the CDR3 is 14 residues. This CDR3 is CASSLDGGGTEAFF. The CDR3 coding sequence is TGCGCCAGCAGCTTGGATGGGGGAGGTACTGAAGCTTTCTTT.

This clonotype was detected many times. This chain joins TRBV4-2 and TRBJ2-4; 9 bases are shared with TRBD1. Germline V gives CDR1 LGHNA, CDR2 YNFKEQ. With 2 bases clipped from V and 1 base from J, the junction kept 9 bases outside the gene matches. The length of the CDR3 is 18 residues. CDR3 sequence: CASSQTGQGSIAKNIQYF. In nucleotides, the CDR3 is TGTGCCAGCAGCCAAACTGGACAGGGGTCAATTGCCAAAAACATTCAGTACTTC.

Remarks on this clonotype: Possible read error: a much larger clone is one base away. This chain uses TRBV29-1 with TRBJ2-1; D unclear. CDR3 size: 12 residues. Germline V gives CDR1 SQVTM, CDR2 ANQGSEA. CDR3 bases: TGCAGCGTGCAAGGACGGTACAATCAGCAGTTCTTC. Translation gives CSVQGRYNQQFF.

V and J are TRBV7-8 and TRBJ1-5, with TRBD1 identical over 10 bases. The junction had 12 bases not matched to a gene; V was cut back by 5 bases and J by 2 bases. The CDR3 loop spans 18 amino acids. Germline values: CDR1 SGHVS, CDR2 FQNEAQ. The DNA of the CDR3 is TGTGCCAGCAGCGGGGACAGGGGTAATAGGTTTGGCAATCAGCCCCAGCATTTT. This sequence encodes CASSGDRGNRFGNQPQHF.

This clonotype has more than one count but fewer than ten. The chain couples TRBV20-1 to TRBJ1-5; D gene ambiguous. The CDR3 extends over 12 amino acids. The V end was cut by 5 bases, the J end by 4 bases, with 9 bases between. Looked up from germline, CDR1 is DFQATT and CDR2 is SNEGSKA (reference sequence). The DNA for the CDR3 is TGCAGTGCTGGCCCCGGGAATCAGCCCCAGCATTTT. Protein product: CSAGPGNQPQHF.

This clonotype was recorded at least ten times. The chain uses TRBV6-1 and TRBJ1-1; TRBD1 is a possible D gene (6 bases). V was trimmed by 6 bases and J by 5 bases, leaving 16 bases between them. Germline assignment: CDR1 MNHNS and CDR2 SASEGT. This CDR3 is built from 14 residues. In DNA form, the CDR3 reads TGTGCCAGCAGCGCAGGAAGGGGGAAGACTGAAGCTTTCTTT. The encoded protein is CASSAGRGKTEAFF.

This clonotype was counted many times. This chain uses TRBV12-3 or TRBV12-4 with TRBJ2-7; no firm D call. This CDR3 contains 16 residues. V was trimmed by 0 bases and J by 2 bases, leaving 14 bases between them. As DNA, the CDR3 is TGTGCCAGCAGTTTAGCTGTGTTAGGGCAGACCTACGAGCAGTACTTC. Residues: CASSLAVLGQTYEQYF.

This clonotype has more than one count but fewer than ten. The DNA of the CDR3 is TGTGCCAGCAGCTTAGTTGCAGGAAGCTCTGGAAACACCATATATTTT. Translation: CASSLVAGSSGNTIYF. The chain couples TRBV11-2 to TRBJ1-3, with D uncertain. CDR1 is SGHAT, CDR2 FQNNGV, per germline. Trimming cost V 1 base and J 0 bases, with 10 bases left between them. CDR3 length: 16 residues.

At least ten counts were recorded for this clonotype. The V gene is TRBV20-1, the J gene TRBJ1-1; D call uncertain. V lost 6 bases, J lost 5 bases, and 16 bases lay in between. This CDR3 region has 13 residues. CDR1 DFQATT and CDR2 SNEGSKA come from the germline V gene (reference sequence). CDR3 loop: CSARAGLGTEAFF. CDR3 coding DNA: TGCAGTGCGAGGGCCGGGCTGGGGACTGAAGCTTTCTTT.

The J gene is TRBJ2-2, the V gene TRBV13, with 8 bases identical to TRBD1. Germline-derived CDR1 and CDR2 are PRHDT and FYEKMQ (reference sequence). Trimming removed 3 bases from V and 5 bases from J; junction bases left unmatched: 11. There are 17 residues in the CDR3. This chain's CDR3 is CASSFLGQVGRTGELFF. CDR3 DNA sequence: TGTGCCAGCAGCTTTTTGGGACAGGTGGGGCGGACCGGGGAGCTGTTTTTT.

This clonotype was detected ten times or more. The CDR3 DNA reads as TGCAGTGCTAGAGATTCGGGGGTCGAGCAGTACTTC. Translation gives CSARDSGVEQYF. The V call is TRBV20-1, the J call TRBJ2-7; TRBD2 is a possible D gene (6 bases). The V gene lost 0 bases and the J gene lost 6 bases, with 9 bases spanning the gap. Germline V lookup: CDR1 DFQATT, CDR2 SNEGSKA (reference sequence). This CDR3 is built from 12 residues.

In this sample, this clonotype turned up a few times. This chain connects TRBV28 to TRBJ1-2, with D possibly TRBD1 on 5 matching bases. The CDR3 runs to 16 residues. Germline V gene data show CDR1 as MDHEN and CDR2 as SYDVKM. Trimming removed 3 bases at V and 5 bases at J, with 19 bases between. The CDR3 nucleotides read TGTGCCAGCAGTTTGGTGGACACCTTTTCCGGGTATGGCTACACCTTC. Its protein product is CASSLVDTFSGYGYTF.

In its sample, this clonotype was seen many times. The CDR3 region is CASSLGLQGRQETQYF. CDR3 DNA: TGTGCCAGCAGCTTAGGGCTACAAGGCCGTCAAGAGACCCAGTACTTC. V gene TRBV7-8 combines with J gene TRBJ2-5; D gene unclear. V shed 1 base and J shed 2 bases, with 14 bases lying between them. The CDR3 covers 16 residues. CDR1 is SGHVS and CDR2 is FQNEAQ in the germline V gene.

This clonotype was observed a handful of times. The J gene is TRBJ1-3, the V gene TRBV12-3 or TRBV12-4; D perhaps matches TRBD1 (5 bases). The CDR3 is 16 residues long. Between the trimmed V and J ends, which lost 5 bases and 0 bases, there was a span of 14 bases. The CDR3 loop is CASSPPGRASGNTIYF. In nucleotides, the CDR3 is TGTGCCAGCAGTCCACCGGGACGCGCCTCTGGAAACACCATATATTTT.

DNA of the CDR3: TGTGCCAGCAGCAGACGACAGGGTGATGTCGAGCAGTACTTC. Translating it yields CASSRRQGDVEQYF. The chain links TRBV12-3 or TRBV12-4 to TRBJ2-7; 7 positions agree with TRBD1. CDR3 length equals 14 residues. The trim removed 6 bases at V and 6 bases at J, leaving 11 bases unmatched.

This clonotype was seen ten or more times. The chain has TRBV5-1 and TRBJ2-2, with D unresolved. The CDR3 spans 13 residues. With 3 bases removed from V and 8 bases from J, the gap between germline ends came to 11 bases. Germline V lookup: CDR1 SGHRS, CDR2 YFSETQ. The CDR3 spells CASSSPPDGELFF. CDR3 sequence (DNA): TGCGCCAGCAGCTCCCCCCCTGATGGGGAGCTGTTTTTT.

This clonotype has at least ten counts. The chain uses TRBV5-1 and TRBJ2-2; 9 bases line up with TRBD1. The CDR3 covers 18 residues. Germline V gives CDR1 SGHRS, CDR2 YFSETQ. J gave up 5 bases and V 0 bases, and 11 bases lay outside the gene matches. CDR3 in amino acids: CASSLEVYGTGRTGELFF. The CDR3, as DNA: TGCGCCAGCAGCTTGGAAGTTTATGGGACAGGGCGGACCGGGGAGCTGTTTTTT.

This clonotype was detected a few times. Here the CDR3 reads CASSLSRTGGSEAFF. The CDR3 region has the DNA TGCGCCAGCAGCTTGTCTAGGACAGGGGGCTCTGAAGCTTTCTTT. This sequence joins TRBV5-1 and TRBJ1-1, with TRBD1 matching over 11 bases. Per germline, CDR1 SGHRS and CDR2 YFSETQ. V lost 1 base, J lost 6 bases, and 5 bases stayed unmatched. The CDR3 sequence is 15 residues long.